This T cell receptor (beta chain) was captured by sequencing in a study of T cell responses to AZD1222 COVID-19 vaccine. Pooled together were second doses at about 4 or about 12 weeks. General study points: With two AZD1222 doses given, Spike-specific TCR breadth and depth both rose.

This CDR3 has 14 amino acids. V trimming: 5 bases; J trimming: 6 bases; junction bases outside the gene matches: 7. Germline V gene lookup returns CDR1 SNHLY and CDR2 FYNNEI. The table came from immunoSEQ multiplex PCR; TCRdb's copy has only in-frame clones and leaves some out. There are about 81,000 clones in the sample; 91% occur only once, and 8% lies in the top ten. A note on this clone: No antigen is known for it.

The V and J genes are TRBV2 and TRBJ2-7; 10 bases agree with TRBD2. The sequence derives from an adult who received the AZD1222 COVID-19 vaccine. The material sequenced was peripheral blood, taken 28 days after the second AZD1222 dose. In DNA, the CDR3 is TGTGCCAGCAGTTCGTCGGGACTAGCGATCGAGCAGTACTTC. Protein sequence: CASSSSGLAIEQYF.